Listed below are T cell receptor beta chains from one sample, sequenced in a study of spatial heterogeneity in lung cancer. One entry per CDR3 protein results from TCRdb running MiXCR on the 5' RACE reads. The sample holds 36,000 or so distinct CDR3 sequences, around 5% seen once. The sample consisted of PBMCs, taken at surgery. These receptors originate from a female donor with early-stage non-small cell lung cancer. The CDR3 runs from the conserved cysteine through the conserved F or W. Each record gives: D gene, clone size, J gene, V gene, CDR3 protein, CDR3 DNA. A D gene is named only where the DNA matches it firmly. Some rows mark clone size as missing; the rest say once, few, many or name a class of expanded clone.

>TRBD2|.|TRBJ2-7|TRBV3-1
CASSREPTSGIYEQYF
TGTGCCAGCAGCCGGGAGCCCACTAGCGGGATATACGAGCAGTACTTC
>.|many|TRBJ2-3|TRBV7-8
CASSPTRVGRARTDTQYF
TGTGCCAGCAGCCCGACGAGAGTGGGGCGGGCAAGGACAGATACGCAGTATTTT
>TRBD1|.|TRBJ1-1|TRBV24-1
CATSDSNRGTEAFF
TGTGCCACCAGTGACTCTAACAGGGGAACTGAAGCTTTCTTT
>.|many|TRBJ2-5|TRBV4-3
CASSQDRWAGQETQYF
TGCGCCAGCAGCCAAGATAGGTGGGCGGGACAAGAGACCCAGTACTTC
>.|many|TRBJ2-2|TRBV7-2
CASSLDTGELFF
TGTGCCAGCAGCTTGGACACCGGGGAGCTGTTTTTT
>.|many|TRBJ1-2|TRBV6-6
CASRPTGLVYGYTF
TGTGCCAGCAGACCGACGGGCCTTGTCTATGGCTACACCTTC
>.|many|TRBJ2-3|TRBV5-1
CASSLARRTDTQYF
TGCGCCAGCAGCTTGGCCCGTCGCACAGATACGCAGTATTTT
>.|many|TRBJ1-2|TRBV12-3/TRBV12-4
CASSLPVGGYTF
TGTGCCAGCAGTTTACCAGTCGGCGGCTACACCTTC
>.|many|TRBJ2-7|TRBV29-1
CSTLDAYEQYF
TGCAGCACCCTAGATGCCTACGAGCAGTACTTC
>TRBD2|many|TRBJ2-5|TRBV7-8
CASSLGPSGYQETQYF
TGTGCCAGCAGCTTAGGTCCTAGCGGATACCAAGAGACCCAGTACTTC
>TRBD1|many|TRBJ2-2|TRBV10-2
CASHPRDRRNTGELFF
TGCGCCAGCCACCCCAGGGACAGGAGGAACACCGGGGAGCTGTTTTTT
>.|many|TRBJ1-2|TRBV19
CASSNPGFSADYGYTF
TGTGCCAGTAGTAACCCCGGCTTCTCAGCGGACTATGGCTACACCTTC
>.|few|TRBJ1-1|TRBV5-4
CASSLGDTEAFF
TGTGCCAGCAGCTTAGGGGACACTGAAGCTTTCTTT
>TRBD2|many|TRBJ2-7|TRBV5-1
CASSPEGRGEQYF
TGCGCCAGCAGCCCCGAGGGGAGGGGCGAGCAGTACTTC
>.|many|TRBJ2-2|TRBV9
CASSGVTVENTGELFF
TGTGCCAGCAGCGGTGTGACGGTGGAGAACACCGGGGAGCTGTTTTTT
>.|many|TRBJ2-7|TRBV5-8
CASSLVGLTYEQYF
TGTGCCAGCAGCTTGGTGGGGTTAACCTACGAGCAGTACTTC
>.|few|TRBJ2-7|TRBV10-1
CASSESGAGYEQYF
TGCGCCAGCAGTGAGTCCGGGGCGGGGTACGAGCAGTACTTC
>TRBD1|many|TRBJ1-4|TRBV3-1
CASSPLGIRGQEKLFF
TGTGCCAGCAGCCCTCTTGGGATCAGGGGGCAGGAAAAACTGTTTTTT
>TRBD1|few|TRBJ1-6|TRBV6-5
CASSSQGAGSPLHF
TGTGCCAGCAGTTCTCAGGGGGCCGGTTCACCCCTCCACTTT
>.|.|TRBJ2-2|TRBV25-1
CASSELMGSNTGELFF
TGTGCCAGCAGTGAATTGATGGGATCGAACACCGGGGAGCTGTTTTTT
>.|few|TRBJ1-6|TRBV20-1
CSARRTARLTYNSPLHF
TGCAGTGCTAGGAGGACAGCCAGACTAACCTATAATTCACCCCTCCACTTT
>TRBD1|many|TRBJ2-7|TRBV7-9
CASRGWTGSYEQYF
TGTGCCAGCAGAGGTTGGACAGGCTCCTACGAGCAGTACTTC
>.|.|TRBJ1-1|TRBV30
CAWNRLGREETEAFF
TGTGCCTGGAATCGGCTGGGCAGGGAGGAGACTGAAGCTTTCTTT
>.|few|TRBJ2-1|TRBV7-2
CASSSSHNEQFF
TGTGCCAGCAGCAGCAGTCACAATGAGCAGTTCTTC
>.|many|TRBJ2-5|TRBV20-1
CSAIPAWETQYF
TGCAGTGCTATCCCAGCGTGGGAGACCCAGTACTTC
>.|many|TRBJ1-3|TRBV7-2
CASSLGPPPGNTIYF
TGTGCCAGCAGCTTAGGCCCCCCCCCTGGAAACACCATATATTTT
>.|many|TRBJ2-1|TRBV11-3
CASSPRGRANEQFF
TGTGCCAGCAGCCCGCGGGGCAGGGCAAATGAGCAGTTCTTC
>.|many|TRBJ1-3|TRBV9
CASSVGVGAGNTIYF
TGTGCCAGCAGCGTAGGGGTTGGGGCTGGAAACACCATATATTTT
>.|many|TRBJ2-1|TRBV5-6
CASTPNWGGVYNEQFF
TGTGCCAGCACGCCGAACTGGGGCGGGGTCTACAATGAGCAGTTCTTC
>TRBD2|few|TRBJ2-7|TRBV7-9
CASSPSQYSLAGSLSYEQYF
TGTGCCAGCAGCCCAAGCCAATATTCTCTAGCGGGGAGCCTCTCCTACGAGCAGTACTTC
>TRBD1|many|TRBJ2-5|TRBV5-1
CASSLQGQLQETQYF
TGCGCCAGCAGCTTGCAGGGACAGTTACAAGAGACCCAGTACTTC
>.|many|TRBJ1-5|TRBV4-3
CASSQDGRNQPQHF
TGCGCCAGCAGCCAAGATGGGAGAAATCAGCCCCAGCATTTT
>TRBD2|few|TRBJ2-5|TRBV5-1
CASSLAGGAGGLETQYF
TGCGCCAGCAGCTTGGCAGGCGGAGCGGGGGGGCTGGAGACCCAGTACTTC
>.|.|TRBJ2-1|TRBV11-2
CASSLQGEQFF
TGTGCCAGCAGCTTACAGGGTGAGCAGTTCTTC
>.|few|TRBJ2-1|TRBV19
CASTTQESNEQFF
TGTGCCAGTACCACCCAAGAGAGCAATGAGCAGTTCTTC
>.|many|TRBJ2-1|TRBV10-3
CAISELEPSYNEQFF
TGTGCCATCAGTGAGCTGGAGCCTTCCTACAATGAGCAGTTCTTC
>TRBD1|many|TRBJ1-2|TRBV5-1
CASSPGQGGYGYTF
TGCGCCAGCAGCCCAGGACAGGGGGGCTATGGCTACACCTTC
>.|many|TRBJ1-2|TRBV20-1
CSAPPPGAVKGYTF
TGCAGTGCCCCCCCGCCCGGGGCAGTCAAGGGCTACACCTTC
>.|few|TRBJ1-2|TRBV12-3/TRBV12-4
CASSLTQLYGYTF
TGTGCCAGCAGCTTGACACAGTTGTATGGCTACACCTTC
>.|many|TRBJ2-5|TRBV28
CASTSREETQYF
TGTGCCAGCACCTCGAGGGAAGAGACCCAGTACTTC
>.|many|TRBJ2-3|TRBV13
CASSFRRIGDTQYF
TGTGCCAGCAGCTTTCGGAGAATCGGGGATACGCAGTATTTT
>.|many|TRBJ2-3|TRBV6-6
CASSYGDTQYF
TGTGCCAGCAGTTACGGAGATACGCAGTATTTT
>.|.|TRBJ2-5|TRBV2
CASGYLGPPDGTQYF
TGTGCCAGCGGATACCTCGGACCTCCGGACGGGACCCAGTACTTC
>.|.|TRBJ2-7|TRBV30
CAWSEQTLGEQYF
TGTGCCTGGAGTGAACAGACCCTGGGGGAGCAGTACTTC
>.|many|TRBJ1-2|TRBV7-2
CASSPWTEYGYTF
TGTGCCAGCAGCCCGTGGACCGAGTATGGCTACACCTTC
>.|many|TRBJ2-3|TRBV5-1
CASGGGGNAKDTQYF
TGCGCCAGCGGAGGAGGGGGTAACGCAAAGGATACGCAGTATTTT
>.|many|TRBJ1-3|TRBV4-1
CASSQVTGNTIYF
TGCGCCAGCAGCCAAGTTACGGGAAACACCATATATTTT
>.|.|TRBJ2-3|TRBV2
CASSLRRAPKYIDTQYF
TGTGCCAGCAGCCTGCGAAGAGCGCCGAAATACATAGATACGCAGTATTTT
>.|many|TRBJ1-2|TRBV20-1
CSAGMEEPGLYGYTF
TGCAGTGCAGGGATGGAGGAACCGGGCCTCTATGGCTACACCTTC
>.|many|TRBJ2-2|TRBV10-1
CASSESYGTTTGELFF
TGCGCCAGCAGTGAGTCGTACGGGACGACCACCGGGGAGCTGTTTTTT
>.|many|TRBJ2-2|TRBV20-1
CSAPRSVTTGELFF
TGCAGTGCTCCCCGGTCGGTCACCACCGGGGAGCTGTTTTTT
>.|many|TRBJ2-1|TRBV12-3/TRBV12-4
CASSFVSPFNNEQFF
TGTGCCAGCAGTTTTGTCTCCCCGTTCAACAATGAGCAGTTCTTC
>.|many|TRBJ2-5|TRBV11-2
CASSPEETQYF
TGTGCCAGCAGCCCGGAGGAGACCCAGTACTTC